This T cell receptor beta chain was captured by sequencing in a study of follicular helper T cells after annual influenza vaccination. This clone was seen just once. Its antigen is not identified. Losses at the gene ends were 2 bases for V and 0 bases for J; bases not matched to a gene: 8. Germline loops: CDR1 LGHNA, CDR2 YNFKEQ. The CDR3 contains 18 residues. Time point: 2014-2015 season, pre-vaccination. Study outcomes and limitations: Change in circulating plasmablasts correlated with ICOS+CD38+ cTfh clonality change.

Some clones are missing from TCRdb's copy, which holds only in-frame ones; the method was immunoSEQ multiplex PCR. The data hold 2,000 to 3,000 clones, with around 87% observed a single time. The clonotype was recovered from an adult who received the influenza vaccine. The genes are TRBV4-2 and TRBJ2-2; 8 nucleotides agree with TRBD2. Sample: CXCR5+ CD38+ circulating T follicular helper cells from blood, taken on the day of influenza vaccination. Subset noted: circulating Tfh, non-naive CD4+CXCR5+PD-1+ (ICOS+CD38+ or ICOS-CD38-). The CDR3 loop is CASSQRAGGRANTGELFF. The CDR3 DNA sequence: TGTGCCAGCAGCCAACGGGCGGGGGGCAGGGCGAACACCGGGGAGCTGTTTTTT.